Listed below are T cell receptor beta chains from one sample, sequenced in a study of blood T cell repertoires in COVID-19. Clones were read by immunoSEQ multiplex PCR, and TCRdb kept only the in-frame ones, dropping some. The repertoire holds hundreds of thousands of clones, with over 75% as singletons. Sample: PBMCs or T cells enriched from blood (not recorded which). Every receptor here comes from a man younger than 30 who had recovered from COVID-19. The CDR3 runs from the conserved cysteine through the conserved F or W. A D gene is named only where the DNA matches it firmly. Expanded clones are given a class, and other clones once, few, many or no size at all.

V: TRBV25-1; J: TRBJ1-1; size: NA; D: NA; DNA: TGTGCCAGCAGTGAAGTGGGCTCGAAGGCTGAAGCTTTCTTT; CDR3: CASSEVGSKAEAFF
V: TRBV7-9; J: TRBJ2-7; size: NA; D: TRBD2; DNA: TGTGCCAGCAGCTTAGCGCGGGAGGACGAGCAGTACTTC; CDR3: CASSLAREDEQYF
V: TRBV12-3/TRBV12-4; J: TRBJ2-7; size: NA; D: NA; DNA: TGTGCCAGCAGTTTATACAACGAGCAGTACTTC; CDR3: CASSLYNEQYF
V: TRBV6-6; J: TRBJ1-3; size: NA; D: NA; DNA: TGTGCCAGCAGCCGAAAGGGGGAGGGGACATCTGGAAACACCATATATTTT; CDR3: CASSRKGEGTSGNTIYF
V: TRBV19; J: TRBJ2-7; size: NA; D: TRBD2; DNA: TGTGCCAGTAGTATGGGACTAGCGGGAGGGGGGTACGAGCAGTACTTC; CDR3: CASSMGLAGGGYEQYF
V: TRBV11-3; J: TRBJ2-1; size: NA; D: TRBD2; DNA: TGTGCCAGCAGCCCCAAGCGGGAACGGGGTCTGAATGAGCAGTTCTTC; CDR3: CASSPKRERGLNEQFF
V: TRBV5-1; J: TRBJ2-5; size: once; D: TRBD1; DNA: TGCGCCAGCAGCTTGGGGGGACAGGGCAAGGAGACCCAGTACTTC; CDR3: CASSLGGQGKETQYF
V: TRBV10-1; J: TRBJ2-1; size: NA; D: NA; DNA: TGCGCCAGCAGTGAGAGCGGTTGGGAGGAGCAGTTCTTC; CDR3: CASSESGWEEQFF
V: TRBV27; J: TRBJ1-5; size: NA; D: TRBD1; DNA: TGTGCCATCCCCTCGAGACAGGGGTACAATCAGCCCCAGCATTTT; CDR3: CAIPSRQGYNQPQHF
V: TRBV10-3; J: TRBJ2-7; size: NA; D: NA; DNA: TGTGCCATCAGTGAGTCACAGGGAGACAGCACCTACGAGCAGTACTTC; CDR3: CAISESQGDSTYEQYF
V: TRBV2; J: TRBJ1-4; size: NA; D: NA; DNA: TGTGCCAGCAGTAAGGACTATGTGGATGAAAAACTGTTTTTT; CDR3: CASSKDYVDEKLFF
V: TRBV15; J: TRBJ2-2; size: NA; D: NA; DNA: TGTGCCACCAGCAGAGATTTGGGCAGGGCGATCGGGGAGCTGTTTTTT; CDR3: CATSRDLGRAIGELFF
V: TRBV21-1; J: TRBJ2-7; size: NA; D: NA; DNA: TGTGCCAGCAGCGCGCAGGGCGCGCAGTACTTC; CDR3: CASSAQGAQYF
V: TRBV28; J: TRBJ2-1; size: NA; D: TRBD2; DNA: TGTGCCAGCAGTACTACTAGCGGGGGGTACAATGAGCAGTTCTTC; CDR3: CASSTTSGGYNEQFF
V: TRBV9; J: TRBJ2-1; size: NA; D: NA; DNA: TGTGCCAGCAGCGTATTGGAGGGAGCGGGTGAGCAGTTCTTC; CDR3: CASSVLEGAGEQFF
V: TRBV29-1; J: TRBJ1-5; size: NA; D: TRBD1; DNA: TGCAGCGGGGGACAGGGTAGGGATCAGCCCCAGCATTTT; CDR3: CSGGQGRDQPQHF
V: TRBV5-4; J: TRBJ2-1; size: NA; D: NA; DNA: TGTGCCAGCAGCTTGCAAGGGAGCAATGAGCAGTTCTTC; CDR3: CASSLQGSNEQFF
V: TRBV5-8; J: TRBJ1-2; size: NA; D: NA; DNA: TGTGCCAGCAGCTTGGTGCGAAATGGCTACACCTTC; CDR3: CASSLVRNGYTF
V: TRBV20-1; J: TRBJ2-7; size: once; D: TRBD2; DNA: TGCAGTGCTAGTGGGGCGGAGCGGGGGGGCCCTTCCTACGAGCAGTACTTC; CDR3: CSASGAERGGPSYEQYF
V: TRBV25-1; J: TRBJ2-6; size: NA; D: NA; DNA: TGTGCCAGCAGTGACGGGAGAAACTCTGGGGCCAACGTCCTGACTTTC; CDR3: CASSDGRNSGANVLTF